These 5 T cell receptor beta chains share one sample of origin, sequenced in a study of blood T cell repertoires in COVID-19. Here immunoSEQ multiplex PCR was the method, and the copy in TCRdb shows in-frame clones only, minus some. The sample yields tens of thousands of clones, approximately 80% seen once. The sequencing sample was made of peripheral blood. Receptors were obtained from a man aged 80 or over with acute or convalescent COVID-19.

The chain is built from TRBV5-5 and TRBJ2-1; TRBD2 agrees at 14 bases. V lost 2 bases and J lost 3; bases outside the gene matches: 4. CDR1 and CDR2 from the germline V gene are SGHKS and YYEKEE (reference sequence). This CDR3 is built from 17 residues. The CDR3 DNA is TGTGCCAGCAGCTTAACGGGACTAGCGGGGGTCTACAATGAGCAGTTCTTC. Encoded protein: CASSLTGLAGVYNEQFF.

This clone was counted a few times. The chain employs TRBV7-3 and TRBJ2-6; the D gene is possibly TRBD2 (5 bases). The germline gives CDR1 SGHTA, CDR2 FQGTGA. Trimming removed 5 bases from V and 0 bases from J, with 14 bases in between. This CDR3 region has 17 residues. CDR3 sequence reads: CASSDARGSSGANVLTF. As DNA, the CDR3 is TGTGCCAGCAGCGATGCGCGAGGGAGCTCTGGGGCCAACGTCCTGACTTTC.

This chain joins TRBV7-2 and TRBJ2-1, with 7 bases that match TRBD2. CDR3 length: 13 residues. The germline gives CDR1 SGHTA, CDR2 FQGNSA. The ends lost 6 bases at V and 15 bases at J; junction bases unmatched: 14. The CDR3 is CASSFTVASGLFF. DNA of the CDR3: TGTGCCAGCAGTTTTACCGTGGCTAGCGGTCTGTTCTTC.

V gene TRBV28 combines with J gene TRBJ1-5, with D perhaps matching TRBD1 (5 bases). The germline V gene has CDR1 MDHEN and CDR2 SYDVKM. V shed 2 bases and J shed 2 bases, with 10 bases lying between them. This CDR3 has 15 residues. CDR3 residues: CASSLGWGGNQPQHF. CDR3 nucleotides: TGTGCCAGCAGTTTAGGTTGGGGGGGCAATCAGCCCCAGCATTTT.

In this sample, this clone turned up a few times. The chain uses TRBV9 and TRBJ2-3; 9 nucleotides match TRBD1. The CDR3 consists of 17 residues. Germline CDR1 and CDR2: SGDLS and YYNGEE. The V segment lost 3 bases and the J segment 9 bases; nucleotides outside the gene matches: 17. The CDR3 nucleotides read TGTGCCAGCAGCGAGGGACAGGGCCTAGGCGTGGGTATAACGCAGTATTTT. Its protein product is CASSEGQGLGVGITQYF.